This T cell receptor (beta chain) derives from a study of T cell responses to AZD1222 COVID-19 vaccine (dated by TCRdb to the early 2020s). Concerning the study at large: TCR sequencing was performed for 230 to 250 trial participants, of whom about 210 were given two doses of AZD1222 and some 26 were given two doses of MenACWY control vaccine. Trial participants were enrolled by age into 18-55, 56-69 and 70-plus year subgroups, with roughly 160, 29 and 62 TCR-sequenced participants respectively.

Sample time point, as interpreted from the label and publication: about 28 days (+/-7) after the second vaccine dose. AZD1222 recipients whose second dose came at about 4 weeks and those whose second dose came at about 12 weeks were combined into one group, since spike-specific TCR depth and breadth did not differ between the two schedules. The vaccinee samples were drawn from two UK trials, COV001 and COV002, one of which was a single-blind randomized controlled phase 2/3 trial testing AZD1222 (ChAdOx1 nCoV-19) in healthy adults. Trial participant PBMC samples were collected at day 0 and day 28 after the second dose for TCRbeta chain sequencing. The CDR3 regions of human TCRbeta chains were analyzed by immunosequencing. In the paper's pipeline: Repertoire TCRs were checked for matches against a reference library of SARS-CoV-2-specific TCRs that had been generated using the MIRA antigen-specificity platform. Breadth was defined as the fraction of unique TCRs that were SARS-CoV-2-associated, and depth was defined as the fraction of total T cells that were SARS-CoV-2-associated. Using the MIRA data, each spike-specific TCR was assigned both to the spike region to which the TCR was reactive and to a CD4 or CD8 class. Log10-transformed breadth and depth values were compared by one-way ANOVA with Sidak's multiple comparisons tests. TCRdb retrieved this table from immuneACCESS and kept in-frame rearrangements only. Not all clones are present; in checked studies, unresolved V genes account for under half, and no reason is known for the remainder. That table gives V, J and clone size, and the DNA gave D and trimming. This sample holds roughly 98,000 clones; 84% were observed only once. The ten biggest clones cover 14% of the sample.

Remarks on this clone: What antigen it recognizes has not been identified. No much larger clone is present one base from it, and per-base qualities are unavailable.

The germline V gene provides CDR1 SGHRS and CDR2 YFSETQ. The germline V end is reduced by 4 bases and the J end by 5 bases; junction bases left unmatched: 5. The CDR3 numbers 14 residues from cysteine through phenylalanine. Only the CDR3 portion is preserved as DNA: 42 bases, with reading frame beginning at the first base. General findings and caveats noted by the study authors: Because no samples from the day 14 peak response were available, repertoires could be characterized only after the peak T cell response. In the small 56-69-year group, the increase in depth fell short of significance, most likely because of low power. Participants were mostly white British, with more females than males. The authors suggested clonal diversity may have been underestimated. A significant rise in spike-specific TCR breadth and depth was observed after two AZD1222 doses relative to day 0 and relative to MenACWY recipients. Reportedly, almost half of the unique spike-specific TCRs recognized epitopes lying outside the regions that are mutated in the B.1.351 and B.1.1.7 variants. Conclusions about previously exposed vaccinees were limited because only six AZD1222 recipients were SARS-CoV-2 seropositive at baseline. Vaccine-associated CD4 TCRs spanned the whole spike protein, with dominant responses in regions 160-218 and 743-854.

The sequence joins TRBV5-1 to TRBJ1-5; TRBD1 lines up with 8 middle nucleotides. Here the sequenced sample was peripheral blood, taken 28 days after the second AZD1222 dose. The TCR comes from an adult who received the AZD1222 COVID-19 vaccine. The CDR3 region has the sequence CASSHGTGDQPQHF. Read as DNA, the sequence is TGCGCCAGCAGCCATGGGACAGGAGATCAGCCCCAGCATTTT.